This T cell receptor (beta chain) appears in the sequencing data of a study of cytomegalovirus exposure and HLA in healthy donors (dated by TCRdb to about 2017). Turning to the overall study: According to a later analysis, one platform produced both the approximately 110 validation repertoires and the roughly 650 repertoires of the first cohort. A separate validation cohort of roughly 130 different subjects was used in addition to the approximately 640-subject first cohort. High-throughput TCR immunosequencing, statistical association of individual TCRs with disease status, and machine learning were combined to predict cytomegalovirus infection status. The study was designed to test whether signatures of past pathogen exposure could be identified by cataloging public T cell receptors.

CDR1 MDHEN and CDR2 SYDVKM were looked up in the germline V gene. The junction carries 11 bases between V and J, which are trimmed by 8 bases and 3 bases respectively. From the cysteine through the phenylalanine, the CDR3 covers 13 amino acids. The only DNA kept is the CDR3, 39 bases in frame from the first base. Comment on this clone: Its antigen is not yet known. There are no base qualities to consult, and no much larger clone falls within one base.

The library relied on the immunoSEQ multiplex PCR assay. Concerning the study's data processing: A statistical classification framework was developed to diagnose cytomegalovirus status using the catalog of TCR beta chain sequences. Imported from immuneACCESS, the table was reduced by TCRdb to in-frame sequences with V and J called. These copies leave out some clones; in studies compared against another copy, an unresolved V gene accounts for under half, and the cause of the remainder is not known. That table gives V, J and clone size, and the DNA gave D and trimming. The sample table holds tens of thousands of clones, of which over 85% were seen once. The top ten hold nearly 0.7% of the sample. Overall results and qualifications from the work: In a later analysis, TCRs clustered in the first cohort were found to also tend to co-occur in the 120 or so validation repertoires, with 94% of cluster scores above 0. Cytomegalovirus status was reported to be diagnosed by the classifier with high specificity and sensitivity in both the original and validation cohorts. All 130 or so repertoires were used to score co-occurrence in the validation cohort in a later analysis, because that analysis had no HLA typing for the cohort. In the study, approximately 160 TCR beta chains were listed as associated with cytomegalovirus. Most TCR sequences were seen in very few donors, while some public TCRs were found in many individuals. It was suggested by the authors that the approach could potentially be generalized to other disease states and immunological phenotypes. In vitro tests confirmed that a few of the cytomegalovirus-associated TCR beta chains recognize cytomegalovirus antigens.

Separate from the approximately 670-subject first cohort, the validation cohort of 90 to 150 subjects was the group to which the donors belonged. The sample consisted of PBMCs. The chain uses TRBV28 and TRBJ1-3; the D gene identity is not certain. The sequence was collected from a woman aged 18 to 35 in good health and CMV-seronegative. Read as DNA, the sequence is TGTGCCAGCGGGCTCGTGGGTGGAAACACCATATATTTT. Its amino acids are CASGLVGGNTIYF. The full variable domain, completed from the reference TRBV28 and TRBJ1-3 proteins outside the CDR3, reads DVKVTQSSRYLVKRTGEKVFLECVQDMDHENMFWYRQDPGLGLRLIYFSYDVKMKEKGDIPEGYSVSREKKERFSLILESASTNQTSMYLCASGLVGGNTIYFGEGSWLTVV.